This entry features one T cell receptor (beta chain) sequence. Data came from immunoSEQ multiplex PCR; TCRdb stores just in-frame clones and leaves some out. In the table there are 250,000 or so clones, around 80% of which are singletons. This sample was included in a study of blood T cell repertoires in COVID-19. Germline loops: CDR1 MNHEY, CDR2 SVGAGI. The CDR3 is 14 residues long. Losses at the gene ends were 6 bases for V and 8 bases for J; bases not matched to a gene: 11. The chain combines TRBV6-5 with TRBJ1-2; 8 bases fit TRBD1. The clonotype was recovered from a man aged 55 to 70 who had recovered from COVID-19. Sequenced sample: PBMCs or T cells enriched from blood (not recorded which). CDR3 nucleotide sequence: TGTGCCAGCAGCCCAGGGACAGGCCAGAGGGGCTACACCTTC. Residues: CASSPGTGQRGYTF.